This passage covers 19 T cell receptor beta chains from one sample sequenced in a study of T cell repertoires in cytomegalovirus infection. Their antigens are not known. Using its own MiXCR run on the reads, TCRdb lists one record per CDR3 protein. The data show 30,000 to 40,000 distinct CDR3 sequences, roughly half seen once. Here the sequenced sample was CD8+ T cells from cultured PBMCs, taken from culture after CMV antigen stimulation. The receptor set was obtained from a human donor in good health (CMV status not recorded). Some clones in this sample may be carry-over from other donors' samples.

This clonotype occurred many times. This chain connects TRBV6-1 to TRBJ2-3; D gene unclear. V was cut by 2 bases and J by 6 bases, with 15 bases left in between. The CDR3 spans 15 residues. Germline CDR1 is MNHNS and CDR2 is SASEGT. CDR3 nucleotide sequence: TGTGCCAGCAGTGAAAGCAACTCTCCTTCCGATACGCAGTATTTT. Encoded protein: CASSESNSPSDTQYF.

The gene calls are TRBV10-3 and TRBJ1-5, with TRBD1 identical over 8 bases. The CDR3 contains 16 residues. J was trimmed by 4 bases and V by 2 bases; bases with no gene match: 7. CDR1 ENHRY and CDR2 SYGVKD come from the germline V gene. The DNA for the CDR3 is TGTGCCATCAGTGAGGGGACAGGCCGTCGGAATCAGCCCCAGCATTTT. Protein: CAISEGTGRRNQPQHF.

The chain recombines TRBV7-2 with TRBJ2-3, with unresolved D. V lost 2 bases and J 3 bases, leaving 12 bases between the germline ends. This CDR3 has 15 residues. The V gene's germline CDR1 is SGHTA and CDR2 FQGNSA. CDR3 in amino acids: CASSLTRLATDTQYF. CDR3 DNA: TGTGCCAGCAGCTTAACGCGGCTGGCTACAGATACGCAGTATTTT.

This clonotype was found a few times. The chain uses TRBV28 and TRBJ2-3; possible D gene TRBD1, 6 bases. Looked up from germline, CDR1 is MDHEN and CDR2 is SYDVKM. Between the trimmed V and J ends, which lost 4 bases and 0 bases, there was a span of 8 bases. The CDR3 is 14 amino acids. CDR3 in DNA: TGTGCCAGCAGTTACGGACAGAGCACAGATACGCAGTATTTT. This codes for CASSYGQSTDTQYF.

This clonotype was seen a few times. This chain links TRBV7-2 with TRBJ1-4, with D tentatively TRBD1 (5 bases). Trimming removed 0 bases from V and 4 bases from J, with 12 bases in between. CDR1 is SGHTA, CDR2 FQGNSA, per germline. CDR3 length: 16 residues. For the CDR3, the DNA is TGTGCCAGCAGCTTAGCTGCGGGGCGGAATAATGAAAAACTGTTTTTT. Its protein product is CASSLAAGRNNEKLFF.

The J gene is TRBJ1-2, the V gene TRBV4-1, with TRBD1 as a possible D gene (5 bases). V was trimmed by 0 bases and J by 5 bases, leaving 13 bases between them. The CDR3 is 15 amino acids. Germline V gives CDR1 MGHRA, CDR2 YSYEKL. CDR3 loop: CASSQDRPGYYGYTF. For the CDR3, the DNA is TGCGCCAGCAGCCAAGATCGGCCAGGGTATTATGGCTACACCTTC.

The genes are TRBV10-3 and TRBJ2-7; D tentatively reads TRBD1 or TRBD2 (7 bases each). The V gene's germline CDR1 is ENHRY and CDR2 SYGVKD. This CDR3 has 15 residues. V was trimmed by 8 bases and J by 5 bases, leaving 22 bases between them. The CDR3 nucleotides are TGTGCCATCGGAGGACAGGAAGGGGGGGCTGACGAGCAGTACTTC. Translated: CAIGGQEGGADEQYF.

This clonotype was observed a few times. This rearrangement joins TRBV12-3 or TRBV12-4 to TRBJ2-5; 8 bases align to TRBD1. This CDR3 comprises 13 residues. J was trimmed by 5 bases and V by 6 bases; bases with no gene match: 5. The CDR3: CASSLTGAETQYF. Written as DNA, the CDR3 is TGTGCCAGCAGCCTGACAGGGGCCGAGACCCAGTACTTC.

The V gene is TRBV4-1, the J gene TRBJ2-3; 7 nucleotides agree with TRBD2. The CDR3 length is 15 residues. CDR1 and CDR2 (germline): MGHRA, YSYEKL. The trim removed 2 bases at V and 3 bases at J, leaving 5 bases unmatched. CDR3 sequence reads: CASSQRERETDTQYF. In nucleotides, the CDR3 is TGCGCCAGCAGCCAACGCGAGCGGGAAACAGATACGCAGTATTTT.

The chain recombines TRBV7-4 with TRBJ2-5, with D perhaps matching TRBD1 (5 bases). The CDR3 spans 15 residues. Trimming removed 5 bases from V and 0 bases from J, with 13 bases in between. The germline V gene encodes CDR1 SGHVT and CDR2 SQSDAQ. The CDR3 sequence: CASSGAETYQETQYF. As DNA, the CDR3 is TGTGCCAGCAGCGGGGCAGAAACGTACCAAGAGACCCAGTACTTC.

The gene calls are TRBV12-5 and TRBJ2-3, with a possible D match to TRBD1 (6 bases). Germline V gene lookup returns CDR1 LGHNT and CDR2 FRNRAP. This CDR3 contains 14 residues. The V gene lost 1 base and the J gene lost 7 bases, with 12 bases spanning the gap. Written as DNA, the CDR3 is TGTGCTAGTGGTTTGGAGGACAGAGTAAATACGCAGTATTTT. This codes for CASGLEDRVNTQYF.

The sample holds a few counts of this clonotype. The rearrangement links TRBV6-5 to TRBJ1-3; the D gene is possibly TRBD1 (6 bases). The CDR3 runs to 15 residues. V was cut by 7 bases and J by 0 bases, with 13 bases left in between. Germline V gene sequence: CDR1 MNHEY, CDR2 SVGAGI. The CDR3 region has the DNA TGTGCCAGCATCGGGGGGCCGAGCTCTGGAAACACCATATATTTT. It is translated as CASIGGPSSGNTIYF.

CDR3 amino acids: CASGFDIREEETEAFF. The CDR3 DNA reads TGTGCTAGTGGTTTTGACATCAGGGAGGAGGAGACTGAAGCTTTCTTT. The chain combines TRBV12-5 with TRBJ1-1; tentatively, D is TRBD1 (5 bases). CDR3 length: 16 amino acids. In germline, CDR1 is LGHNT, CDR2 FRNRAP. Deletions cut 3 bases from V and 5 bases from J, with 19 bases between.

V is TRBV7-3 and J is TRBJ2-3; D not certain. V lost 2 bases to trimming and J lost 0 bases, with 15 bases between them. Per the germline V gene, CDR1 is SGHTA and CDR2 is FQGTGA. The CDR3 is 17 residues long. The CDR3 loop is CASSLSPFPISTDTQYF. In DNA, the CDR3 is TGTGCCAGCAGCTTATCCCCTTTTCCGATTAGCACAGATACGCAGTATTTT.

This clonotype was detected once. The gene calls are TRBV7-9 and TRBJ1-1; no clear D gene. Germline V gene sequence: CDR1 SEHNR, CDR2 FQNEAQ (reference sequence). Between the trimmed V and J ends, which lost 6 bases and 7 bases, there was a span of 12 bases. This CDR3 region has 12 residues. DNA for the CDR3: TGTGCCAGCAGGCCGACCAGAGTTGAAGCTTTCTTT. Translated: CASRPTRVEAFF.

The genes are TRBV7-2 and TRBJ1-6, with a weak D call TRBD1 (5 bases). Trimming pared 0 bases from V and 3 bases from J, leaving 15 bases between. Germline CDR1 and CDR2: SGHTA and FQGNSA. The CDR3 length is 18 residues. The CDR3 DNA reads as TGTGCCAGCAGCTTAGCGAGGGACGTTATAGACTATAATTCACCCCTCCACTTT. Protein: CASSLARDVIDYNSPLHF.

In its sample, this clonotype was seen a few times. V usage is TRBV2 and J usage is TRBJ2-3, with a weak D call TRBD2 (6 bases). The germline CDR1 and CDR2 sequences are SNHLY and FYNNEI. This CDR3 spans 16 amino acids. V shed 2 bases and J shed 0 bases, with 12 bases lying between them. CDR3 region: CASSERGATSTDTQYF. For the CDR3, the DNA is TGTGCCAGCAGTGAACGCGGGGCGACTAGCACAGATACGCAGTATTTT.

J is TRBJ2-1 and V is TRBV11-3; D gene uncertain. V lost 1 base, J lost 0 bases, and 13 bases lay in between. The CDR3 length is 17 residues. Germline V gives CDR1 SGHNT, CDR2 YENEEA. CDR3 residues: CASSLVVGRSSYNEQFF. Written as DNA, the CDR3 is TGTGCCAGCAGCTTAGTGGTGGGCCGGAGCTCCTACAATGAGCAGTTCTTC.

CDR3 nucleotides: TGTGCCAGCAGCTTGTGGAGAGTAATTTACAATGAGCAGTTCTTC. This gives the protein CASSLWRVIYNEQFF. This sequence joins TRBV7-9 and TRBJ2-1; D gene uncertain. The CDR3 extends over 15 amino acids. Germline V gene lookup returns CDR1 SEHNR and CDR2 FQNEAQ (reference sequence). V was pared by 3 bases and J by 4 bases, with 13 bases between.